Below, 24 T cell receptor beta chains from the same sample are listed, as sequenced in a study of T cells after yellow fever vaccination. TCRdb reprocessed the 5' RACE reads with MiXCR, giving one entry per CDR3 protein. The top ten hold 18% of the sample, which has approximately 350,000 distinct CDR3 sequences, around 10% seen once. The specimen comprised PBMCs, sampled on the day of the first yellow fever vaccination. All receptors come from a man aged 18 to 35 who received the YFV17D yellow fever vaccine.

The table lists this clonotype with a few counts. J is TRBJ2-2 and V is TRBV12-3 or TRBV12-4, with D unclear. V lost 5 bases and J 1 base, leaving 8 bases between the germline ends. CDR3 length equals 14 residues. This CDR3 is CASSLLMNTGELFF. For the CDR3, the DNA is TGTGCCAGCAGTCTCCTCATGAACACCGGGGAGCTGTTTTTT.

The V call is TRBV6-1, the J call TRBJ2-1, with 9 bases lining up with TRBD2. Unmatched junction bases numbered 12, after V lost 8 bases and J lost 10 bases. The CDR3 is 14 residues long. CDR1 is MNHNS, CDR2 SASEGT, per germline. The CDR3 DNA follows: TGTGCCAGCTCCCAGGGACTAGCTTACATAGAGCAGTTCTTC. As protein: CASSQGLAYIEQFF.

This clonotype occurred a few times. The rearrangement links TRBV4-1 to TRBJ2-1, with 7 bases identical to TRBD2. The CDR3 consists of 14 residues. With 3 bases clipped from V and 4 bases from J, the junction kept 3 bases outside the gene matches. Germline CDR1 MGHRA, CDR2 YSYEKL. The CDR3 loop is CASSHMGGYNEQFF. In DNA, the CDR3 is TGCGCCAGCAGCCACATGGGGGGGTACAATGAGCAGTTCTTC.

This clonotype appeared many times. Written as DNA, the CDR3 is TGTGCCAGCTCACCAGCGGGGGGAACCACAGATACGCAGTATTTT. It encodes CASSPAGGTTDTQYF. The J gene is TRBJ2-3, the V gene TRBV18; TRBD2 matches 8 bases. CDR1 and CDR2 from the germline V gene are KGHSH and LQKENI. Trimming at V came to 2 bases and at J to 2 bases, leaving 3 bases not matched to a gene. The CDR3 has 15 residues.

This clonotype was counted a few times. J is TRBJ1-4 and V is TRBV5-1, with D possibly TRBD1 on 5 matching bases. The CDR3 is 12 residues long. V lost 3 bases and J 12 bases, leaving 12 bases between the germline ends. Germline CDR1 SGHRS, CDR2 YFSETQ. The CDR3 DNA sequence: TGCGCCAGCAGCTCCCACCAGGGAGAACTGTTTTTT. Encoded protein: CASSSHQGELFF.

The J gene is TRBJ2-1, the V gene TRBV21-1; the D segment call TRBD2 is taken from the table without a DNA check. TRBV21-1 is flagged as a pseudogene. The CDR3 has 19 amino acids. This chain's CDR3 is CASSRLAGGPRLEYNEQFF. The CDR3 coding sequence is TGTGCCAGCAGCAGGCTAGCGGGGGGGCCTCGGTTAGAGTACAATGAGCAGTTCTTC.

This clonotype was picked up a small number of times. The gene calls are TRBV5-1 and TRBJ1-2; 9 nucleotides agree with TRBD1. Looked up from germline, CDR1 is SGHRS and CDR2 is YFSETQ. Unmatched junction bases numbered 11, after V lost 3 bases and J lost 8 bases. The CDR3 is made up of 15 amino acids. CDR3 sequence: CASSSGRGQGSGYTF. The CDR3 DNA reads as TGCGCCAGCAGCTCTGGTAGGGGACAGGGTTCGGGCTACACCTTC.

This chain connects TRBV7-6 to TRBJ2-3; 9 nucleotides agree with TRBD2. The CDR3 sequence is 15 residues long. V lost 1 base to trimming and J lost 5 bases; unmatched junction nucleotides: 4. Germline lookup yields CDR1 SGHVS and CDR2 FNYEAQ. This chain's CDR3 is CASSLGGGAIDTQYF. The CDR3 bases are TGTGCCAGCAGCTTAGGCGGGGGGGCCATAGATACGCAGTATTTT.

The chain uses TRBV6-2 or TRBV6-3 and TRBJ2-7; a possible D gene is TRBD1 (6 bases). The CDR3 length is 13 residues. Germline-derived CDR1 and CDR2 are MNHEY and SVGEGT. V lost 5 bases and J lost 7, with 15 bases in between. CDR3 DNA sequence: TGTGCCAGCAGTCAGGGACAACCCGGAGAGCAGTACGTC. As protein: CASSQGQPGEQYV.

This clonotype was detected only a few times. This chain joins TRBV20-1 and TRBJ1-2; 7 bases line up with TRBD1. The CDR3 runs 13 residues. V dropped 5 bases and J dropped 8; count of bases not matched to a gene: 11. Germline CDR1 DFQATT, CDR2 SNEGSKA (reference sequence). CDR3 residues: CSAGGTAPGGYTF. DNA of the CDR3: TGCAGTGCTGGCGGGACAGCCCCGGGCGGCTACACCTTC.

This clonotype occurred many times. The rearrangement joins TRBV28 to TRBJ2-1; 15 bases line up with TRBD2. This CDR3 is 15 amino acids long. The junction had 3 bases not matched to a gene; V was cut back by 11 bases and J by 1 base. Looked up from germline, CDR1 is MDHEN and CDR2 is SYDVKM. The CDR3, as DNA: TGTGCCGGACTAGCGGGGGGGAGATCCTACAATGAGCAGTTCTTC. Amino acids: CAGLAGGRSYNEQFF. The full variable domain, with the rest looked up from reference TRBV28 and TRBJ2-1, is DVKVTQSSRYLVKRTGEKVFLECVQDMDHENMFWYRQDPGLGLRLIYFSYDVKMKEKGDIPEGYSVSREKKERFSLILESASTNQTSMYLCAGLAGGRSYNEQFFGPGTRLTVL.

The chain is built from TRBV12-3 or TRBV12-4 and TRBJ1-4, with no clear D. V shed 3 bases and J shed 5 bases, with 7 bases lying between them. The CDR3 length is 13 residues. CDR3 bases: TGTGCCAGCAGTTTCCAGTTAAATGAAAAACTGTTTTTT. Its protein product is CASSFQLNEKLFF.

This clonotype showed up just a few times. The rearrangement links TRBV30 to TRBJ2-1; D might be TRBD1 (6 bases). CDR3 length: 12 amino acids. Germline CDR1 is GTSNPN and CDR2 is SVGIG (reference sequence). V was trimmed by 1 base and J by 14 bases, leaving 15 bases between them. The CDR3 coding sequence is TGTGCCTGGAGTGACAGGGCCGCACGTAAGTTCTTC. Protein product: CAWSDRAARKFF.

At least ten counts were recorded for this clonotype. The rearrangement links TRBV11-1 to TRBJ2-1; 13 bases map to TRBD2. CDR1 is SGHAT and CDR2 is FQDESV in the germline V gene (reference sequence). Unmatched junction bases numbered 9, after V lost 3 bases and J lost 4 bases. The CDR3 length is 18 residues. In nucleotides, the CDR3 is TGTGCCAGCAGCTTCAGACTAGCGGGGGGCAACCGATACAATGAGCAGTTCTTC. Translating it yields CASSFRLAGGNRYNEQFF.

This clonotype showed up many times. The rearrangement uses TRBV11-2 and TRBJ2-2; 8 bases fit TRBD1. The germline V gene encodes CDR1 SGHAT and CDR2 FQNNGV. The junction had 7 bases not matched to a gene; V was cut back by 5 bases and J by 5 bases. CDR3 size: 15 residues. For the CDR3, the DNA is TGTGCCAGCAGCAGGGAAGGGACAGGAACCGGGGAGCTGTTTTTT. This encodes CASSREGTGTGELFF.

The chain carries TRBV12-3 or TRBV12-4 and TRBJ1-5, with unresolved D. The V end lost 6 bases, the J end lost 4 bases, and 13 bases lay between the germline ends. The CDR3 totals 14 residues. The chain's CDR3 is CASSLGSGNQPQHF. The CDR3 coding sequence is TGTGCCAGCAGCCTCGGATCGGGGAATCAGCCCCAGCATTTT.

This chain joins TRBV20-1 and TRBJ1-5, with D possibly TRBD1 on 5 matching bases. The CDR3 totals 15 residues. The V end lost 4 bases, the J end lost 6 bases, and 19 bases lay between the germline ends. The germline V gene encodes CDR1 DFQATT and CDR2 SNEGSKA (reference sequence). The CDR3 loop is CSATRVGGIGQPQHF. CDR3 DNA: TGCAGTGCTACGAGGGTGGGGGGGATTGGTCAGCCCCAGCATTTT.

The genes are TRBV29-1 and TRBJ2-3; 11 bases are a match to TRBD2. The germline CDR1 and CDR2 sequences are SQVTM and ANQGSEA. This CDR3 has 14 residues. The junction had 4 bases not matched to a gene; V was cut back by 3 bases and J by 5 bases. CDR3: CSVDGTSGGDTQYF. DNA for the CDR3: TGCAGCGTTGATGGGACTAGCGGCGGAGATACGCAGTATTTT.

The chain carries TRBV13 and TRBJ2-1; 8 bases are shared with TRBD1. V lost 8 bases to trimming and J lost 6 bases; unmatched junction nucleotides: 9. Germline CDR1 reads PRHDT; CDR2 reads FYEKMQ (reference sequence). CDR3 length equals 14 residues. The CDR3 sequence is CASSRTGSFNEQFF. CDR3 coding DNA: TGTGCCAGCTCAAGGACAGGGAGCTTCAATGAGCAGTTCTTC.

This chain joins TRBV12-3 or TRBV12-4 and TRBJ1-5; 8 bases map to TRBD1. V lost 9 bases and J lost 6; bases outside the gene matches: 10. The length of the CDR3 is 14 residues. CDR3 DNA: TGTGCCAGTGGGCCCAGGGGGCAGGGTCAGCCCCAGCATTTT. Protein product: CASGPRGQGQPQHF.

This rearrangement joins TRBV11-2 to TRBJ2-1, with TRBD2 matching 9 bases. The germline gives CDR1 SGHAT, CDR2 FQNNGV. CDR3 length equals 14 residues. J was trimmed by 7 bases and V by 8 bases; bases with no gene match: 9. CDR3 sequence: CASQPGLAQNEQFF. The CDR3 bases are TGTGCCAGCCAACCGGGACTAGCCCAGAATGAGCAGTTCTTC.

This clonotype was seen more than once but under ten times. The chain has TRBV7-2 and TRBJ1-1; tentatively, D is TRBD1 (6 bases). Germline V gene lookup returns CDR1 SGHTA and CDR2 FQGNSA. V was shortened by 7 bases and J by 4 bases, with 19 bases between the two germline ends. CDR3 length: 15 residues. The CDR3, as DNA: TGTGCCAGCATGAAAAGGGGGGGAGTAGGCACTGAAGCTTTCTTT. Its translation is CASMKRGGVGTEAFF.

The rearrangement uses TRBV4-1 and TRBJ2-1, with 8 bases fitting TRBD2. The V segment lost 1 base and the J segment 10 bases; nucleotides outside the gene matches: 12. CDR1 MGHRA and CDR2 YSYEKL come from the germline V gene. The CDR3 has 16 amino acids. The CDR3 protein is CASSQVLRVRGVEQFF. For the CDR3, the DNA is TGCGCCAGCAGCCAAGTCCTCAGGGTGCGGGGGGTCGAGCAGTTCTTC.

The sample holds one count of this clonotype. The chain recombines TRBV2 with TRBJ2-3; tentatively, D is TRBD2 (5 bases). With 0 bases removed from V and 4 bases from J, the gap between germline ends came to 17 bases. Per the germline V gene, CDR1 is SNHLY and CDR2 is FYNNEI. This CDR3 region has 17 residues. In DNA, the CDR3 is TGTGCCAGCAGTGAAGCGGAGCGAAGAGCGGTGGCAGATACGCAGTATTTT. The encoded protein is CASSEAERRAVADTQYF.